The rows below give T cell receptor beta chains drawn from one sample of a study of cytomegalovirus exposure and HLA in healthy donors. Clones were sequenced by immunoSEQ multiplex PCR, and TCRdb holds only the in-frame ones, with some missing. Of 150,000 or so clones listed, 70% to 80% are singletons. Sequencing used PBMCs. These receptors originate from a man in his forties or fifties in good health and CMV-seropositive. The conserved cysteine and the conserved F or W are not part of the CDR3 here.

j_gene: TRBJ2-1; v_gene: TRBV10-3; CDR3aa: AISGGTSGYNEQF
j_gene: TRBJ2-3; v_gene: TRBV29-1; CDR3aa: SVRGLGISSTDTQY
j_gene: TRBJ2-2; v_gene: TRBV5-4; CDR3aa: ASSLVRGGTGELF
j_gene: TRBJ1-1; v_gene: TRBV30; CDR3aa: AFRSDSMNTEAF
j_gene: TRBJ2-7; v_gene: TRBV9; CDR3aa: ASSTSGQSYEQY
j_gene: TRBJ2-3; v_gene: TRBV11-2; CDR3aa: ASSLSVSSGSTDTQY
j_gene: TRBJ2-1; v_gene: TRBV11-2; CDR3aa: ASRPAGVISNEQF
j_gene: TRBJ2-1; v_gene: TRBV7-2; CDR3aa: ASSLRREQF
j_gene: TRBJ2-7; v_gene: TRBV27; CDR3aa: ASSIWTGDREQY
j_gene: TRBJ1-2; v_gene: TRBV19; CDR3aa: ASSIRGQGQGNYGYT
j_gene: TRBJ2-1; v_gene: TRBV19; CDR3aa: ASRRTSGRAGDEQF
j_gene: TRBJ2-7; v_gene: TRBV28; CDR3aa: ASSLLQDEQY
j_gene: TRBJ1-5; v_gene: TRBV6-1; CDR3aa: ASTQANQPQH
j_gene: TRBJ1-3; v_gene: TRBV11-2; CDR3aa: ASSPRDRNSGNTIY
j_gene: TRBJ2-1; v_gene: TRBV5-1; CDR3aa: ASSLRTPNEQF
j_gene: TRBJ1-2; v_gene: TRBV5-8; CDR3aa: ASSVRGEGGYT
j_gene: TRBJ2-3; v_gene: TRBV12-5; CDR3aa: ASGAVTDTQY
j_gene: TRBJ2-1; v_gene: TRBV10-1; CDR3aa: ASSRDRVNEQF
j_gene: TRBJ2-1; v_gene: TRBV5-1; CDR3aa: ASSWTGSTAYNEQF
j_gene: TRBJ1-3; v_gene: TRBV2; CDR3aa: ASSEGQSSGNTIY
j_gene: TRBJ1-6; v_gene: TRBV9; CDR3aa: ASSPGQGGHNNSPLH
j_gene: TRBJ1-5; v_gene: TRBV27; CDR3aa: ASSRGGNQPQH
j_gene: TRBJ1-4; v_gene: TRBV28; CDR3aa: ASWYPANEKLF
j_gene: TRBJ2-1; v_gene: TRBV18; CDR3aa: ASSPPRGSLLGEQF
j_gene: TRBJ1-3; v_gene: TRBV7-6; CDR3aa: ASSRRTVGSGNTIY
j_gene: TRBJ2-1; v_gene: TRBV6-4; CDR3aa: ASSESDSSYNEQF
j_gene: TRBJ2-3; v_gene: TRBV9; CDR3aa: ASSVTSGRGKDTQY
j_gene: TRBJ1-2; v_gene: TRBV30; CDR3aa: AWRDLRTGNGYT
j_gene: TRBJ2-2; v_gene: TRBV7-2; CDR3aa: ASSSSWEGLTGELF
j_gene: TRBJ2-2; v_gene: TRBV7-2; CDR3aa: ASSSLFWEEDTGELF
j_gene: TRBJ2-7; v_gene: TRBV7-8; CDR3aa: ASSPLGGSGSYEQY
j_gene: TRBJ1-4; v_gene: TRBV28; CDR3aa: ASSLVGEKLF
j_gene: TRBJ1-2; v_gene: TRBV4-1; CDR3aa: ASSQSGNRDSYGYT
j_gene: TRBJ2-2; v_gene: TRBV30; CDR3aa: AWSVGIGGTGELF
j_gene: TRBJ2-7; v_gene: TRBV7-2; CDR3aa: ASSLGGGTGFYEQY
j_gene: TRBJ2-5; v_gene: TRBV5-1; CDR3aa: ASSFQNQETQY
j_gene: TRBJ2-1; v_gene: TRBV19; CDR3aa: ASHRGGGLYNEQF
j_gene: TRBJ2-7; v_gene: TRBV5-4; CDR3aa: ASSLVGGDHEQY
j_gene: TRBJ1-2; v_gene: TRBV18; CDR3aa: ASLPGTGNYGYT
j_gene: TRBJ2-1; v_gene: TRBV5-1; CDR3aa: ASSLGLAGSYNEQF
j_gene: TRBJ2-5; v_gene: TRBV12-5; CDR3aa: ASGSGGVMETQY
j_gene: TRBJ2-3; v_gene: TRBV19; CDR3aa: ASSLVASGSISTDTQY
j_gene: TRBJ2-5; v_gene: TRBV2; CDR3aa: ASSRDRAEETQY
j_gene: TRBJ1-5; v_gene: TRBV7-2; CDR3aa: ASSLSALSSNQPQH
j_gene: TRBJ2-3; v_gene: TRBV29-1; CDR3aa: SVAGAASGRSPLSTDTQY
j_gene: TRBJ2-3; v_gene: TRBV9; CDR3aa: ASSVGTGGADTQY
j_gene: TRBJ2-7; v_gene: TRBV13; CDR3aa: ASSQGLAGGPEQY
j_gene: TRBJ2-3; v_gene: TRBV5-6; CDR3aa: ASSRAGLAGVDTQY
j_gene: TRBJ2-3; v_gene: TRBV27; CDR3aa: ASSQGTAATQY
j_gene: TRBJ1-1; v_gene: TRBV6-1; CDR3aa: ASSWAGNTEAF
j_gene: TRBJ2-1; v_gene: TRBV4-3; CDR3aa: ASSRKTGTQTGEQF
j_gene: TRBJ2-5; v_gene: TRBV20-1; CDR3aa: SAFRETQY
j_gene: TRBJ1-1; v_gene: TRBV2; CDR3aa: ASIVGVITEAF
j_gene: TRBJ2-5; v_gene: TRBV20-1; CDR3aa: SARRETQY
j_gene: TRBJ2-7; v_gene: TRBV7-2; CDR3aa: ASSSTGTSPEQY
j_gene: TRBJ1-2; v_gene: TRBV4-1; CDR3aa: ASSQEPASTGGYT
j_gene: TRBJ2-1; v_gene: TRBV5-1; CDR3aa: ASSPGTSGNYNEQF